The clone carrying this TCR beta chain came up a few times. Its antigen remains unidentified. Trimming pared 2 bases from V and 8 bases from J, leaving 15 bases between. The length of the CDR3 is 14 residues. Germline loops: CDR1 SGHTA, CDR2 FQGNSA. The assay was run at survey level. Assay used: immunoSEQ multiplex PCR; TCRdb lists only in-frame clones, some missing. The sample lists 20,000 or so clones, approximately 84% occurring once. The data are from a study of STAT5B mutations in CD4+ large granular lymphocyte leukemia. Study-wide results and caveats: TRBV06-family usage was enriched in top patient clones (8/27) versus controls (2/35). Patient CD4-sorted repertoires stayed more clonal than healthy ones after leukemic-clone removal. Around 25% of private leukemic clonotypes occurred rarely in other patients' non-leukemic repertoires.

The sequenced sample consisted of CD4+ T cells from blood buffy coats. J is TRBJ1-2 and V is TRBV7-2; a possible D gene is TRBD1 (5 bases). The clonotype was recovered from a human donor in good health. The CDR3 DNA is TGTGCCAGCAGCTTATTAGGGGTTAGTGAGGGCTACACCTTC. It codes for CASSLLGVSEGYTF.